The present T cell receptor beta chain was sequenced within a study of identical twins. TCRdb used MiXCR to reprocess the 5' RACE reads, holding one entry per CDR3 protein. The table records about 200,000 distinct CDR3 sequences, 5% to 7% of them present only once. Germline V gene data show CDR1 as SGHAT and CDR2 as FQNNGV. Germline trimming cut 1 base from V and 6 bases from J; bases unmatched to any gene: 6. The CDR3 sequence is 15 residues long. In addition, the sample was reused for a study of T cells expressing NK-cell markers. That investigation notes: Sorted CD3+CD56-NKG2C+, CD3+CD56+NKG2C- and CD3+CD56+NKG2C+ T cells were the source of the TCR beta repertoires. It is unclear if expanded NKG2C-expressing clones target HCMV antigens.

The origin of this receptor is a woman aged 18-29 years in good health. The material sequenced was CD8+ T cells sorted from blood. V gene TRBV11-2 combines with J gene TRBJ2-1; 7 positions match TRBD2. The CDR3: CASSLVLALINEQFF. DNA for the CDR3: TGTGCCAGCAGCTTAGTACTAGCGTTGATCAATGAGCAGTTCTTC.